The next 29 T cell receptor beta chains were all read from a single sample in a study of CD8 T cells in ankylosing spondylitis. Study results and caveats: Ankylosing spondylitis blood appeared to be characterized by a TCR beta motif of 8 or 9 highly homologous variants.

These receptors' antigens are unknown. TCRdb reanalysed the 5' RACE reads using MiXCR and keeps one entry per CDR3 protein. The top ten hold almost 7% of the sample, which has just under 550,000 distinct CDR3 sequences, roughly 12% seen once. Material: blood, either unsorted or a sorted T cell fraction (not recorded which). These receptors were obtained from a male donor with ankylosing spondylitis.

The chain combines TRBV3-1 with TRBJ1-5; TRBD1 matches at 8 bases. This CDR3 region has 16 residues. V trimming: 4 bases; J trimming: 6 bases; junction bases outside the gene matches: 11. Germline CDR1 and CDR2: LGHDT and YNNKEL (reference sequence). DNA for the CDR3: TGTGCCAGCAGCCCCGTGGAAGACAGGGGTGGTCAGCCCCAGCATTTT. Amino acid sequence: CASSPVEDRGGQPQHF.

This clonotype was seen many times. This chain links TRBV7-9 with TRBJ2-2; D not certain. In germline, CDR1 is SEHNR, CDR2 FQNEAQ (reference sequence). The CDR3 loop spans 12 amino acids. Trimming took off 3 bases at V and 3 bases at J, with 2 bases between the two ends. The CDR3 DNA follows: TGTGCCAGCAGCTTTGACACCGGGGAGCTGTTTTTT. Residues: CASSFDTGELFF.

The table lists this clonotype with a few counts. The rearrangement joins TRBV15 to TRBJ2-3, with D hard to call. The CDR3 is 12 residues long. The V gene's germline CDR1 is LNHNV and CDR2 YYDKDF (reference sequence). V was pared by 0 bases and J by 6 bases, with 4 bases between. The CDR3 protein is CATSRDQDTQYF. The CDR3, as DNA: TGTGCCACCAGCAGAGATCAGGATACGCAGTATTTT.

CDR3 bases: TGCGCCAGCAGCTTGGAAGACGGGGATACGCAGTATTTT. This sequence encodes CASSLEDGDTQYF. This rearrangement joins TRBV5-1 to TRBJ2-3, with unresolved D. Germline assignment: CDR1 SGHRS and CDR2 YFSETQ. The V end lost 0 bases, the J end lost 6 bases, and 8 bases lay between the germline ends. The CDR3 runs to 13 residues.

This clonotype was seen a few times. The chain joins TRBV7-8 to TRBJ1-1; 7 bases agree with TRBD1. From germline, CDR1 is SGHVS and CDR2 FQNEAQ. CDR3 size: 17 residues. With 5 bases clipped from V and 4 bases from J, the junction kept 16 bases outside the gene matches. The DNA of the CDR3 is TGTGCCAGCAGCCCCCCTGGGGCAGGGGGAAGCAGCACTGAAGCTTTCTTT. Its protein is CASSPPGAGGSSTEAFF.

This clonotype appeared a few times. The chain links TRBV4-1 to TRBJ1-5; perhaps TRBD1 as D (5 bases). With 4 bases removed from V and 4 bases from J, the gap between germline ends came to 11 bases. CDR1 and CDR2 (germline): MGHRA, YSYEKL. This CDR3 comprises 14 residues. CDR3 region: CASSPRDGNQPQHF. CDR3 DNA: TGCGCCAGCAGCCCACGGGACGGGAATCAGCCCCAGCATTTT.

This clonotype was detected a few times. The rearrangement links TRBV3-1 to TRBJ2-7; D unclear. The germline V gene encodes CDR1 LGHDT and CDR2 YNNKEL (reference sequence). The V end lost 0 bases, the J end lost 9 bases, and 6 bases lay between the germline ends. The CDR3 length is 11 residues. CDR3 sequence: CASSQDARQYF. CDR3 bases: TGTGCCAGCAGCCAAGATGCGAGGCAGTACTTC.

J is TRBJ2-1 and V is TRBV3-1, with D tentatively TRBD1 (6 bases). V was trimmed by 4 bases and J by 2 bases, leaving 12 bases between them. Germline V gives CDR1 LGHDT, CDR2 YNNKEL (reference sequence). CDR3 length equals 15 residues. The CDR3 coding sequence is TGTGCCAGCAGCCGCTACGGACAGCCCTACAATGAGCAGTTCTTC. Its translation is CASSRYGQPYNEQFF.

The chain couples TRBV30 to TRBJ2-7; tentatively, D is TRBD2 (5 bases). Trimming left V 0 bases short and J 6 bases short, with 12 bases between. Germline CDR1 GTSNPN, CDR2 SVGIG (reference sequence). CDR3 length equals 13 residues. CDR3 in amino acids: CAWSVSRETEQYV. In DNA, the CDR3 is TGTGCCTGGAGTGTTTCTAGGGAGACCGAGCAGTACGTC.

Comment on this clonotype: This may be a read error, as it is one base from a much larger clone. This sequence joins TRBV3-1 and TRBJ1-1; D is possibly TRBD1 (6 bases). Trimming pared 2 bases from V and 12 bases from J, leaving 19 bases between. The CDR3 runs to 14 residues. Germline loops: CDR1 LGHDT, CDR2 YNNKEL (reference sequence). The CDR3 protein is CASSQTPGQGMTFF. Here the CDR3 DNA reads TGTGCCAGCAGCCAAACCCCGGGACAAGGTATGACTTTCTTT.

The sample holds a few counts of this clonotype. The gene calls are TRBV10-3 and TRBJ1-5; possibly TRBD1 for D (6 bases). The CDR3 totals 14 residues. Trimming stripped 3 bases from V and 3 bases from J, with 9 bases between. Germline CDR1 is ENHRY and CDR2 is SYGVKD. Written as DNA, the CDR3 is TGTGCCATCAGTGAACAGGGATTCAATCAGCCCCAGCATTTT. This sequence encodes CAISEQGFNQPQHF.

This clonotype was observed many times. This chain uses TRBV2 with TRBJ2-5; no firm D call. Trimming took off 0 bases at V and 5 bases at J, with 19 bases between the two ends. Germline V lookup: CDR1 SNHLY, CDR2 FYNNEI. This CDR3 is built from 17 residues. Here the CDR3 DNA reads TGTGCCAGCAGTGAAGCGCTTCTTCCGGCGGTATCGGAGACCCAGTACTTC. This gives the protein CASSEALLPAVSETQYF.

This clonotype came up a few times. J is TRBJ2-2 and V is TRBV10-1; D remains unclear. Trimming removed 6 bases at V and 3 bases at J, with 11 bases between. Germline values: CDR1 WNHNN, CDR2 SYGVQD (reference sequence). The CDR3 is 14 amino acids. The CDR3 DNA sequence: TGCGCCAGCAGGACGGCCCCCGACACCGGGGAGCTGTTTTTT. This translates into CASRTAPDTGELFF.

CDR3 coding DNA: TGTGCCAGCAGTCACAGGGGAAGGCCCATGAACACTGAAGCTTTCTTT. This translates into CASSHRGRPMNTEAFF. This chain uses TRBV6-5 with TRBJ1-1, with 7 bases that match TRBD1. The V gene's germline CDR1 is MNHEY and CDR2 SVGAGI. The junction had 9 bases not matched to a gene; V was cut back by 5 bases and J by 0 bases. CDR3 length: 16 amino acids.

This clonotype was counted between two and nine times. The chain has TRBV24-1 and TRBJ1-2; no clear D. The CDR3 has 13 amino acids. Germline CDR1 KGHDR, CDR2 SFDVKD. V lost 5 bases and J 4 bases, leaving 10 bases between the germline ends. The CDR3 spells CATSVGEGYGYTF. The CDR3 nucleotides read TGTGCCACCAGTGTTGGGGAAGGCTATGGCTACACCTTC.

There are a few counts of this clonotype. This rearrangement joins TRBV28 to TRBJ2-1; D perhaps matches TRBD1 (5 bases). Germline lookup yields CDR1 MDHEN and CDR2 SYDVKM. V lost 4 bases, J lost 10 bases, and 17 bases lay in between. This CDR3 region has 14 residues. CDR3 coding DNA: TGTGCCAGCAGTTCTGACAGAACTGACGGAGAGCAGTTCTTC. This gives the protein CASSSDRTDGEQFF.

This clonotype turned up a few times. V usage is TRBV29-1 and J usage is TRBJ2-1, with D perhaps TRBD1 or TRBD2 (5 bases each). The V end was cut by 4 bases, the J end by 7 bases, with 14 bases between. Germline CDR1 is SQVTM and CDR2 is ANQGSEA. The CDR3 spans 13 residues. CDR3 coding DNA: TGCAGCGTTGCCATTTTGGGGGAGAATGAGCAGTTCTTC. Amino acid sequence: CSVAILGENEQFF.

The chain has TRBV5-1 and TRBJ2-3; the D gene is possibly TRBD2 (6 bases). Germline CDR1 is SGHRS and CDR2 is YFSETQ. This CDR3 comprises 13 residues. Trimming shortened V by 6 bases and J by 3 bases, and 11 bases separated the two germline ends. The CDR3 nucleotides are TGCGCCAGCACAGCGGAGGGGACAGATACGCAGTATTTT. This gives the protein CASTAEGTDTQYF.

The chain is built from TRBV20-1 and TRBJ2-7; no definite D call. The CDR3 is 14 residues long. The germline V and J ends were trimmed by 3 bases and 5 bases, with 17 bases remaining between them. Germline CDR1 is DFQATT and CDR2 is SNEGSKA (reference sequence). The CDR3, as DNA: TGCAGTGCTAGGCTCCCGACAACTGGGGACGAGCAGTACTTC. This codes for CSARLPTTGDEQYF.

This clonotype was seen a few times. The V gene is TRBV10-3, the J gene TRBJ2-3; 8 bases are a match to TRBD2. Germline V gene data show CDR1 as ENHRY and CDR2 as SYGVKD. J lost 4 bases, V lost 8 bases, and 8 bases had no gene match. The CDR3 spans 14 residues. The CDR3 DNA reads as TGTGCCATCCAAACTAGCGGTGGGGCAGATACGCAGTATTTT. This encodes CAIQTSGGADTQYF.

This clonotype was observed a handful of times. The gene calls are TRBV15 and TRBJ2-3, with 13 positions matching TRBD2. The CDR3 covers 18 residues. J lost 4 bases, V lost 1 base, and 8 bases had no gene match. CDR1 is LNHNV, CDR2 YYDKDF, per germline (reference sequence). The CDR3 protein is CATSRARTSGSSADTQYF. As DNA, the CDR3 is TGTGCCACCAGCAGAGCCCGGACTAGCGGGAGCTCCGCAGATACGCAGTATTTT.

This chain joins TRBV5-1 and TRBJ1-5; 10 positions match TRBD1. The CDR3 extends over 15 amino acids. Germline V gene data show CDR1 as SGHRS and CDR2 as YFSETQ. V shed 4 bases and J 2 bases; nucleotides not matched to a gene: 3. This CDR3 reads CASSIGTGGNQPQHF. In nucleotides, the CDR3 is TGCGCCAGCAGCATCGGGACAGGGGGCAATCAGCCCCAGCATTTT.

The sample holds a few counts of this clonotype. V usage is TRBV2 and J usage is TRBJ2-6; D is ambiguous. Between the trimmed V and J ends, which lost 4 bases and 0 bases, there was a span of 10 bases. Germline CDR1 and CDR2: SNHLY and FYNNEI. The length of the CDR3 is 16 residues. In DNA form, the CDR3 reads TGTGCCAGCAGTGCGGACGGTACCTCTGGGGCCAACGTCCTGACTTTC. This gives the protein CASSADGTSGANVLTF. Combining the CDR3 with reference TRBV2 and TRBJ2-6 gives the whole variable domain EPEVTQTPSHQVTQMGQEVILRCVPISNHLYFYWYRQILGQKVEFLVSFYNNEISEKSEIFDDQFSVERPDGSNFTLKIRSTKLEDSAMYFCASSADGTSGANVLTFGAGSRLTVL.

This clonotype was observed a handful of times. The rearrangement links TRBV12-3 or TRBV12-4 to TRBJ1-2; no clear D gene. The CDR3 is 13 residues long. V was clipped by 7 bases and J by 2 bases, with 11 bases between them. This CDR3 reads CASTTDINYGYTF. Written as DNA, the CDR3 is TGTGCCAGCACTACCGACATAAACTATGGCTACACCTTC.

The V gene is TRBV7-2, the J gene TRBJ2-3; D is possibly TRBD1 (5 bases). Trimming shortened V by 4 bases and J by 2 bases, and 16 bases separated the two germline ends. Looked up from germline, CDR1 is SGHTA and CDR2 is FQGNSA. The CDR3 extends over 16 amino acids. The CDR3 region has the DNA TGTGCCAGCAGCTCCCAGGGCAAGCTCTTCACAGATACGCAGTATTTT. Residues: CASSSQGKLFTDTQYF. The full variable domain, its missing parts supplied by reference TRBV7-2 and TRBJ2-3, is GAGVSQSPSNKVTEKGKDVELRCDPISGHTALYWYRQSLGQGLEFLIYFQGNSAPDKSGLPSDRFSAERTGGSVSTLTIQRTQQEDSAVYLCASSSQGKLFTDTQYFGPGTRLTVL.

This clonotype was counted between two and nine times. The gene calls are TRBV5-1 and TRBJ2-6; no reliable D call. V was trimmed by 2 bases and J by 2 bases, leaving 8 bases between them. From germline, CDR1 is SGHRS and CDR2 YFSETQ. CDR3 length: 15 residues. The CDR3 sequence is CASSFSNAGANVLTF. The DNA of the CDR3 is TGCGCCAGCAGCTTTAGTAACGCTGGGGCCAACGTCCTGACTTTC. The complete variable domain, with remaining parts taken from reference TRBV5-1 and TRBJ2-6, reads KAGVTQTPRYLIKTRGQQVTLSCSPISGHRSVSWYQQTPGQGLQFLFEYFSETQRNKGNFPGRFSGRQFSNSRSEMNVSTLELGDSALYLCASSFSNAGANVLTFGAGSRLTVL.

This clonotype was counted between two and nine times. The V and J genes are TRBV20-1 and TRBJ2-3; 12 positions agree with TRBD2. Germline V gene sequence: CDR1 DFQATT, CDR2 SNEGSKA (reference sequence). This CDR3 has 14 residues. V gave up 4 bases and J gave up 6 bases; unmatched junction bases: 5. The CDR3 nucleotides are TGCAGTGCTAAGGGGACTAGCGGGTCCGATACGCAGTATTTT. Translating gives CSAKGTSGSDTQYF.

This clonotype was seen a handful of times. The chain employs TRBV11-1 and TRBJ2-1; 12 bases align to TRBD2. V shed 1 base, J shed 0 bases, and the junction held 4 bases outside the gene matches. This CDR3 contains 18 residues. Germline V gene data show CDR1 as SGHAT and CDR2 as FQDESV (reference sequence). The CDR3 spells CASSLVGTSGHSYNEQFF. CDR3 nucleotides: TGTGCCAGCAGCTTAGTGGGGACTAGCGGGCACTCCTACAATGAGCAGTTCTTC.

The chain is built from TRBV3-1 and TRBJ2-5; the D gene is possibly TRBD2 (5 bases). CDR1 LGHDT and CDR2 YNNKEL come from the germline V gene (reference sequence). With 0 bases removed from V and 2 bases from J, the gap between germline ends came to 16 bases. The CDR3 totals 17 residues. The CDR3: CASSQDGAALTQETQYF. CDR3 nucleotides: TGTGCCAGCAGCCAAGATGGAGCGGCATTGACTCAAGAGACCCAGTACTTC.